Listed below are T cell receptor beta chains from one sample, sequenced in a study of blood T cell repertoires in COVID-19. Sequencing used immunoSEQ multiplex PCR; TCRdb keeps in-frame clones, though not all of them. There are 150,000 to 200,000 clones in the sample; around four fifths occur only once, and approximately 19% lies in the top ten. Sequenced sample: peripheral blood. These receptors were obtained from a woman aged 80 or over with acute or convalescent COVID-19. The CDR3 runs from the conserved cysteine through the conserved F or W. The order of the fields is D gene, J gene, clone size, V gene, CDR3 DNA, CDR3 protein. D genes are given only for firm matches. The size of a clone is reported for some rows only, either as once, few or many, or as a class for expanded clones.

>-|TRBJ2-1|-|TRBV6-2/TRBV6-3
TGTGCCAGCAGTTCCCCGTCCAGCAATGAGCAGTTCTTC
CASSSPSSNEQFF
>TRBD1|TRBJ1-1|-|TRBV19
TGTGCCAGTACGAACCACGGAGGGGGCGACACTGAAGCTTTCTTT
CASTNHGGGDTEAFF
>TRBD1|TRBJ2-2|-|TRBV24-1
TGTGCCACCACAGCACAGGGGAATACCGGGGAGCTGTTTTTT
CATTAQGNTGELFF
>-|TRBJ1-5|-|TRBV6-5
TGTGCCAGCTTCTTCTCTGTCCAGAGCAATCAGCCCCAGCATTTT
CASFFSVQSNQPQHF
>TRBD2|TRBJ2-7|-|TRBV28
TGTGCCAGCAGTTTGAGACTAGCGGGAGCGTCCAGGGACGAGCAGTACTTC
CASSLRLAGASRDEQYF
>TRBD2|TRBJ2-1|-|TRBV28
TGTGCCAGCAGTCCCAGCGGGAGCTCCTACAATGAGCAGTTCTTC
CASSPSGSSYNEQFF
>TRBD1|TRBJ1-2|-|TRBV6-2/TRBV6-3
TGTGCCAGCAGTTACTCCGGGACAGAGAGACTTTATGGCTACACCTTC
CASSYSGTERLYGYTF
>-|TRBJ2-7|-|TRBV10-3
TGTGCCATCAGTGACTTACAGGGTCTCGACGAGCAGTACTTC
CAISDLQGLDEQYF
>TRBD1|TRBJ1-4|-|TRBV5-5
TGTGCCAGCAGCTTGGGCCTCGGACAGGTGGCAACTAATGAAAAACTGTTTTTT
CASSLGLGQVATNEKLFF
>-|TRBJ2-1|few|TRBV28
TGTGCCAGCGCACCCAGGGAAATATTCAGGAATGAGCAGTTCTTC
CASAPREIFRNEQFF
>TRBD2|TRBJ2-1|-|TRBV5-3
TGTGCCAGAAGCCGGGGACTAGCGGGAACCCCATCCTACAATGAGCAGTTCTTC
CARSRGLAGTPSYNEQFF
>-|TRBJ1-6|-|TRBV27
TGTGCCAGCAGTTTACAGGGTTTTAATTCACCCCTCCACTTT
CASSLQGFNSPLHF
>-|TRBJ2-5|-|TRBV5-1
TGCGCCAGCAGCTTGGGGGCGGAGACCCAGTACTTC
CASSLGAETQYF
>-|TRBJ1-6|-|TRBV4-3
TGCGCCAGCAGCCAAGATGGAACAGGTCATTCACCCCTCCACTTT
CASSQDGTGHSPLHF
>-|TRBJ2-1|-|TRBV7-2
TGTGCCAGCACCCCCGGCTCCTACAATGAGCAGTTCTTC
CASTPGSYNEQFF
>TRBD2|TRBJ2-1|-|TRBV11-2
TGTGCCAGCAGCTTAGATTCCCCTAGCGGGAGTATCAATGAGCAGTTCTTC
CASSLDSPSGSINEQFF
>TRBD1|TRBJ2-6|-|TRBV28
TGTGCCAGCAGTTTAGGGGTGACAGGGGGCGCAACCGGGGCCAACGTCCTGACTTTC
CASSLGVTGGATGANVLTF
>TRBD1|TRBJ1-5|-|TRBV3-1/TRBV3-2
TGTGCCAGCAGCCAAGGGACAGGGGGGAATCAGCCCCAGCATTTT
CASSQGTGGNQPQHF
>TRBD1|TRBJ1-1|-|TRBV2
TGTGCCACCAGGGACAGACTCACTGAAGCTTTCTTT
CATRDRLTEAFF
>-|TRBJ1-6|-|TRBV5-4
TGTGCCAGCAGCTCTCAAACAGGTGCTAATTCACCCCTCCACTTT
CASSSQTGANSPLHF
>TRBD1|TRBJ1-6|-|TRBV11-2
TGTGCCAGCAGAACGACAGGGGGCAGGAATTCACCCCTCCACTTT
CASRTTGGRNSPLHF
>-|TRBJ2-1|-|TRBV7-9
TGTGCCAGCAGCCATAAAGCTCTTTGGGCAAATGAGCAGTTCTTC
CASSHKALWANEQFF
>TRBD2|TRBJ2-1|few|TRBV7-7
TGTGCTAGCAGCTCCGGACGGGGACTAGCATACAATGAGCAGTTCTTC
CASSSGRGLAYNEQFF
>-|TRBJ2-7|-|TRBV2
TGTGCCAGCAGTGATTTAAACGGTCTAGAGCAGTACTTC
CASSDLNGLEQYF